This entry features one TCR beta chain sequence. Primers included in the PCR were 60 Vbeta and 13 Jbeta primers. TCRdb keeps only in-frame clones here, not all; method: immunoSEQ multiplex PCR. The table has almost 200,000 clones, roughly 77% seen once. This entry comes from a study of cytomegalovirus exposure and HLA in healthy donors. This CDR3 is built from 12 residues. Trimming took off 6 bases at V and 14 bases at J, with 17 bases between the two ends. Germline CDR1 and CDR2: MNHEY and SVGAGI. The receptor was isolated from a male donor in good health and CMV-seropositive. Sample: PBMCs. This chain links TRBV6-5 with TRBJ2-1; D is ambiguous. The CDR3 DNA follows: TGTGCCAGCAGCGATACTTCGTTAGAAGAGTTCTTC. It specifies CASSDTSLEEFF.